Presented here are 10 T cell receptor beta chains from one specimen sequenced in a study of blood T cell repertoires in COVID-19. TCRdb's copy holds only in-frame clones and misses some; the assay was immunoSEQ multiplex PCR. The table records tens of thousands of clones, around 87% of them present only once. Sequencing used peripheral blood. The receptor source for this set is a human donor in a cohort sampled during active COVID-19.

The table lists this clone with many counts. The rearrangement joins TRBV28 to TRBJ2-5; 10 positions match TRBD1. CDR1 MDHEN and CDR2 SYDVKM come from the germline V gene. V trimming: 4 bases; J trimming: 3 bases; junction bases outside the gene matches: 5. The CDR3 has 15 residues. The CDR3 sequence is CASSSGGQGEETQYF. As DNA, the CDR3 is TGTGCCAGCAGTTCCGGAGGACAGGGGGAAGAGACCCAGTACTTC.

This rearrangement joins TRBV7-8 to TRBJ2-7, with 8 bases aligning to TRBD1. J gave up 0 bases and V 5 bases, and 21 bases lay outside the gene matches. There are 20 residues in the CDR3. In germline, CDR1 is SGHVS, CDR2 FQNEAQ. CDR3 sequence reads: CASSGGQGRASIISSYEQYF. The CDR3 region has the DNA TGTGCCAGCAGCGGAGGACAGGGACGCGCTTCCATTATTAGCTCCTACGAGCAGTACTTC.

The chain has TRBV7-9 and TRBJ2-2; a weak D match, TRBD1 (6 bases). V lost 4 bases and J lost 2, with 14 bases in between. CDR1 is SEHNR and CDR2 is FQNEAQ in the germline V gene (reference sequence). The CDR3 has 16 amino acids. CDR3 in DNA: TGTGCCAGCAGCTCCCCCGTACAGGGCAACACCGGGGAGCTGTTTTTT. This gives the protein CASSSPVQGNTGELFF.

The gene calls are TRBV7-8 and TRBJ2-5; the D is unclear. Between the trimmed V and J ends, which lost 1 base and 6 bases, there was a span of 6 bases. This CDR3 comprises 12 residues. Germline CDR1 reads SGHVS; CDR2 reads FQNEAQ. CDR3 DNA: TGTGCCAGCAGCTTAGGCGTGAAGACCCAGTACTTC. It is translated as CASSLGVKTQYF. The full variable domain, in which reference TRBV7-8 and TRBJ2-5 provide the parts outside the CDR3, is GAGVSQSPRYKVAKRGQDVALRCDPISGHVSLFWYQQALGQGPEFLTYFQNEAQLDKSGLPSDRFFAERPEGSVSTLKIQRTQQEDSAVYLCASSLGVKTQYFGPGTRLLVL.

The count of this clone is one. The gene calls are TRBV5-5 and TRBJ1-2; 8 bases are a match to TRBD1. Per germline, CDR1 SGHKS and CDR2 YYEKEE (reference sequence). The CDR3 has 16 amino acids. V dropped 0 bases and J dropped 2; count of bases not matched to a gene: 6. The CDR3 is CASSLAPGGENYGYTF. DNA for the CDR3: TGTGCCAGCAGCTTGGCCCCAGGGGGCGAAAACTATGGCTACACCTTC.

This clone was recorded once. The rearrangement joins TRBV7-2 to TRBJ2-1; 7 bases map to TRBD2. Unmatched junction bases numbered 6, after V lost 5 bases and J lost 2 bases. Per the germline V gene, CDR1 is SGHTA and CDR2 is FQGNSA. This CDR3 is built from 15 residues. CDR3 sequence: CASSPSGSPYNEQFF. The CDR3 nucleotides read TGTGCCAGCAGCCCTAGCGGTAGCCCCTACAATGAGCAGTTCTTC.

This chain links TRBV19 with TRBJ2-2; 7 nucleotides match TRBD1. The junction had 7 bases not matched to a gene; V was cut back by 7 bases and J by 2 bases. Germline values: CDR1 LNHDA, CDR2 SQIVND (reference sequence). CDR3 size: 15 residues. This chain's CDR3 is CASTKGTANTGELFF. In DNA form, the CDR3 reads TGTGCCAGTACCAAGGGGACAGCTAACACCGGGGAGCTGTTTTTT.

CDR3 loop: CASSLGQGAAVEAFF. The CDR3 coding sequence is TGTGCCAGCAGCTTGGGGCAGGGGGCGGCGGTCGAAGCTTTCTTT. The chain links TRBV7-9 to TRBJ1-1, with 8 positions matching TRBD1. With 3 bases clipped from V and 8 bases from J, the junction kept 11 bases outside the gene matches. The CDR3 is 15 amino acids. Germline CDR1 SEHNR, CDR2 FQNEAQ (reference sequence). Drawing the rest from reference TRBV7-9 and TRBJ1-1, the complete variable domain is DTGVSQNPRHKITKRGQNVTFRCDPISEHNRLYWYRQTLGQGPEFLTYFQNEAQLEKSRLLSDRFSAERPKGSFSTLEIQRTEQGDSAMYLCASSLGQGAAVEAFFGQGTRLTVV.

The chain uses TRBV28 and TRBJ1-1; a weak D match, TRBD1 (5 bases). Germline CDR1 reads MDHEN; CDR2 reads SYDVKM. CDR3 length: 13 residues. V shed 4 bases and J shed 4 bases, with 10 bases lying between them. CDR3 region: CASSSRQSTEAFF. Written as DNA, the CDR3 is TGTGCCAGCAGTTCAAGACAGTCCACTGAAGCTTTCTTT.

This clone has just a few counts. The chain joins TRBV30 to TRBJ1-2, with D perhaps matching TRBD1 (6 bases). V dropped 6 bases and J dropped 8 bases, with 19 bases sitting between them. The germline V gene encodes CDR1 GTSNPN and CDR2 SVGIG (reference sequence). This CDR3 region has 13 residues. This CDR3 is CACQNLQGYGYTF. For the CDR3, the DNA is TGTGCCTGCCAAAACCTACAGGGCTACGGCTACACCTTC.